This T cell receptor beta chain was obtained from a study of T cell responses to AZD1222 COVID-19 vaccine. Study summary: Pooled in the analysis were second doses at about 4 or about 12 weeks.

The protocol was immunoSEQ multiplex PCR, while the TCRdb copy is restricted to in-frame clones and leaves out a portion. The table lists 120,000 to 150,000 clones, about 91% of them singletons. Regarding this clone: The target antigen is unknown.

Overall study findings and caveats: Unmutated variant regions reportedly attract nearly half of all spike-specific TCRs. Dominant CD4 TCR responses targeted spike regions 160-218 and 743-854. It was only after the peak T cell response that any repertoires were sampled.

The TCR originated in an adult in good health. The material was peripheral blood, obtained on day 0 of AZD1222 vaccination.

The CDR3, as DNA: TGTGCCAGCTCCCAGGCGGGAAGGGCCAACGTCCTGACTTTC. Its protein is CASSQAGRANVLTF. The genes are TRBV18 and TRBJ2-6; a weak D match, TRBD2 (6 bases). Trimming took 6 bases from V and 5 from J, leaving 11 bases between them. Germline loops: CDR1 KGHSH, CDR2 LQKENI. This CDR3 has 14 amino acids.